Listed below are T cell receptor beta chains from one sample, sequenced in a study of cytomegalovirus exposure and HLA in healthy donors. Profiled with immunoSEQ multiplex PCR; TCRdb holds only in-frame clones, not every one. The data contain around 150,000 clones, 60% to 80% of them singletons. Sequencing used PBMCs. The origin of the receptors is a man aged 25-45 years in good health and CMV-seronegative. CDR3s include the opening cysteine and the closing phenylalanine or tryptophan. Each record gives: V gene, J gene, CDR3 protein.

TRBV28	TRBJ2-7	CATGTGNSYEQYF
TRBV30	TRBJ2-1	CAWEAAASYNEQFF
TRBV27	TRBJ2-3	CASSLDTSGTDTQYF
TRBV5-4	TRBJ2-7	CASSFGASGRSYEQYF
TRBV28	TRBJ2-6	CASSFAAAGANVLTF
TRBV5-4	TRBJ2-7	CASSLYSYEQYF
TRBV6-5	TRBJ2-5	CASSFGSLARTQYF
TRBV4-1	TRBJ2-1	CASSRHLAGRYNEQFF
TRBV27	TRBJ2-2	CASSLSAGDPGELFF
TRBV9	TRBJ1-1	CASSVGGGRGNTEAFF